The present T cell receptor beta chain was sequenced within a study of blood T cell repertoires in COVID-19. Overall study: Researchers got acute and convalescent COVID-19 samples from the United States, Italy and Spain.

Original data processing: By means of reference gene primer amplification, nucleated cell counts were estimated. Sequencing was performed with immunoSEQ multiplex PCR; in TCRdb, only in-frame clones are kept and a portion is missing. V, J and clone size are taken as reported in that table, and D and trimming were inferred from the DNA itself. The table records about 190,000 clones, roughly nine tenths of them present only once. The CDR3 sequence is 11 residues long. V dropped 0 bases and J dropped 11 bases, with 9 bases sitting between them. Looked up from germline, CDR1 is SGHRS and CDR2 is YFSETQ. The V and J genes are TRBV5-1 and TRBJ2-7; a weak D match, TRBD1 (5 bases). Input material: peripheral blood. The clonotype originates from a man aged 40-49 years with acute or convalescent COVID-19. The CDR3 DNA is TGCGCCAGCAGCTTGGAGGGGTCCAAGTACTTC. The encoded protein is CASSLEGSKYF.